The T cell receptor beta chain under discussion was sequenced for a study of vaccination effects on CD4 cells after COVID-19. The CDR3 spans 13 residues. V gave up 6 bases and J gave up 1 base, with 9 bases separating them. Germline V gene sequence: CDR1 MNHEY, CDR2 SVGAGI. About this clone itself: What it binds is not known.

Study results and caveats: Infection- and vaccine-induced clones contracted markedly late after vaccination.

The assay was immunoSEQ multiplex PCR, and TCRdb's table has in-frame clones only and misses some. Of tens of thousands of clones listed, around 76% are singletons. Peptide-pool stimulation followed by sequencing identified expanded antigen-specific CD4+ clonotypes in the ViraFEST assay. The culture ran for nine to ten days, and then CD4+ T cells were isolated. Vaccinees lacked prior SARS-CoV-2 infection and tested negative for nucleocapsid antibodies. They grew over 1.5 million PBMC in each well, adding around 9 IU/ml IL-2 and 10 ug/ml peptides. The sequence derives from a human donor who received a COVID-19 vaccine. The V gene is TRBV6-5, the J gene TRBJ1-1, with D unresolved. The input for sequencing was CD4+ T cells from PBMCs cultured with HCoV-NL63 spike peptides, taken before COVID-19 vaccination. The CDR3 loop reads CASRVFQNTEAFF. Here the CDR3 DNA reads TGTGCCAGCAGGGTATTTCAGAACACTGAAGCTTTCTTT.